Below, 5 T cell receptor beta chains from the same sample are listed, as sequenced in a study of blood T cell repertoires in COVID-19. Profiled with immunoSEQ multiplex PCR; TCRdb holds only in-frame clones, not every one. The table shows 100,000 to 120,000 clones, with more than 65% occurring only once. Sequencing was performed on peripheral blood. The receptors shown here come from a man in his forties or fifties with acute or convalescent COVID-19.

The rearrangement links TRBV2 to TRBJ2-3; 8 bases agree with TRBD2. Looked up from germline, CDR1 is SNHLY and CDR2 is FYNNEI. The trim removed 3 bases at V and 7 bases at J, leaving 12 bases unmatched. The length of the CDR3 is 16 residues. CDR3 in DNA: TGTGCCAGCAGTGACCCCCGAAGCGGGGGAGGGTATACGCAGTATTTT. Its protein product is CASSDPRSGGGYTQYF.

The chain carries TRBV2 and TRBJ1-5, with D possibly being TRBD1 (5 bases). Germline assignment: CDR1 SNHLY and CDR2 FYNNEI. V gave up 6 bases and J gave up 5 bases, with 14 bases separating them. CDR3 length equals 14 residues. CDR3: CASSVRGVDQPQHF. CDR3 DNA sequence: TGTGCCAGCAGCGTTCGGGGGGTAGATCAGCCCCAGCATTTT.

J is TRBJ2-3 and V is TRBV5-1; D might be TRBD2 (6 bases). The V and J ends lost 2 bases and 0 bases respectively, with 7 bases between them. Germline V gives CDR1 SGHRS, CDR2 YFSETQ. The length of the CDR3 is 14 residues. In DNA, the CDR3 is TGCGCCAGCAGCTTAAGCGGGAGCACAGATACGCAGTATTTT. Protein sequence: CASSLSGSTDTQYF. Filled out from reference TRBV5-1 and TRBJ2-3, the complete variable domain reads KAGVTQTPRYLIKTRGQQVTLSCSPISGHRSVSWYQQTPGQGLQFLFEYFSETQRNKGNFPGRFSGRQFSNSRSEMNVSTLELGDSALYLCASSLSGSTDTQYFGPGTRLTVL.

The V gene is TRBV2, the J gene TRBJ2-7; no reliable D call. There are 15 residues in the CDR3. V lost 2 bases, J lost 2 bases, and 13 bases lay in between. Germline assignment: CDR1 SNHLY and CDR2 FYNNEI. The CDR3 nucleotides read TGTGCCAGCAGTGAAAGCCCGAATCTAACCTACGAGCAGTACTTC. This codes for CASSESPNLTYEQYF.

The chain links TRBV5-6 to TRBJ2-1; perhaps TRBD1 as D (6 bases). The germline gives CDR1 SGHDT, CDR2 YYEEEE. V gave up 3 bases and J gave up 4 bases, with 17 bases separating them. The CDR3 spans 16 residues. In DNA form, the CDR3 reads TGTGCCAGCAGCTCTCAGACAGGCCGATTTTACAATGAGCAGTTCTTC. This encodes CASSSQTGRFYNEQFF.